A single T cell receptor beta chain is shown here with its context. Its cognate antigen is unknown. At baseline, cycle 4 day 1, and cycle 7 day 1, blood was sampled. This specimen comes from a study of OX40 agonist ivuxolimab in advanced cancers. Overall study: Partial responses occurred in three patients (one hepatocellular carcinoma, two cutaneous melanoma). Whole-study results and caveats: Clonal expansion among partial responders at 0.1-3.0 mg/kg ranked near the lowest. The antigen specificity of the peripheral T cells (those that were expanded) was not determined.

Data came from immunoSEQ multiplex PCR; TCRdb stores just in-frame clones and leaves some out. Of 55,000 to 75,000 clones listed, around 85% are singletons. Trimming took 0 bases from V and 6 from J, leaving 12 bases between them. Germline-derived CDR1 and CDR2 are LGHNA and YSLEER. CDR3 size: 15 residues. This receptor was identified in an adult with an advanced solid tumor such as melanoma, head and neck, liver or kidney cancer. Sequencing used CD4+ or CD8+ T cells sorted from blood, obtained in a trial of the OX40 agonist ivuxolimab. This chain links TRBV4-3 with TRBJ2-1; D remains unclear. The CDR3, as DNA: TGCGCCAGCAGCCAAGAAAAGCGAGCCGCCAATGAGCAGTTCTTC. Its translation is CASSQEKRAANEQFF.